Presented here are 20 T cell receptor beta chains from one specimen sequenced in a study of T cells in Graves' hyperthyroidism and ophthalmopathy. From RNA transcripts, TCR beta CDR3 regions were amplified. In the first-round RT-PCR of the TCR CDR3, the HTBI primer set was used. TCRdb re-called the multiplex PCR reads through MiXCR, storing one row per CDR3 protein. The repertoire holds some 250,000 distinct CDR3 sequences, with just over 14% as singletons. The specimen was blood. Receptors were obtained from a woman aged 40 to 50 with Graves' hyperthyroidism that later progressed to Graves' ophthalmopathy.

The chain joins TRBV27 to TRBJ2-2; D uncertain. The germline gives CDR1 MNHEY, CDR2 SMNVEV (reference sequence). V shed 4 bases and J shed 9 bases, with 9 bases lying between them. The CDR3 has 12 residues. CDR3 in DNA: TGTGCCAGCAGTTCCACGTGGCGGGAGCTGTTTTTT. It is translated as CASSSTWRELFF.

This clonotype was seen more than once but under ten times. V is TRBV20-1 and J is TRBJ2-7; 8 nucleotides agree with TRBD1. Trimming took 5 bases from V and 1 from J; bases not matched to a gene: 7. Germline lookup yields CDR1 DFQATT and CDR2 SNEGSKA (reference sequence). This CDR3 comprises 14 residues. The CDR3 reads CSALRDRSSYEQYF. CDR3 bases: TGCAGTGCTCTCCGGGACAGGAGTTCCTACGAGCAGTACTTC.

This clonotype was counted ten times or more. The chain couples TRBV9 to TRBJ1-1; 12 nucleotides agree with TRBD1. Germline V gives CDR1 SGDLS, CDR2 YYNGEE. V lost 0 bases, J lost 3 bases, and 9 bases stayed unmatched. CDR3 length: 18 residues. This CDR3 is CASSVGGGQGARYTEAFF. The CDR3 coding sequence is TGTGCCAGCAGCGTAGGGGGGGGACAGGGGGCGCGGTACACTGAAGCTTTCTTT.

This clonotype was seen at least ten times. The chain links TRBV12-3 or TRBV12-4 to TRBJ2-5; 7 bases are shared with TRBD2. There are 13 residues in the CDR3. J gave up 3 bases and V 6 bases, and 4 bases lay outside the gene matches. The CDR3 region has the DNA TGTGCCAGCAGGATCGGACTAGAAGAGACCCAGTACTTC. It encodes CASRIGLEETQYF.

This clonotype was seen many times. The rearrangement links TRBV20-1 to TRBJ1-2; D gene unclear. V was clipped by 3 bases and J by 5 bases, with 19 bases between them. The CDR3 has 15 residues. CDR1 and CDR2 (germline): DFQATT, SNEGSKA (reference sequence). The CDR3 is CSARGLTSTLYGYTF. The DNA for the CDR3 is TGCAGTGCTAGGGGATTGACGAGTACTTTGTATGGCTACACCTTC.

V usage is TRBV28 and J usage is TRBJ1-1, with 7 bases matching TRBD1. CDR3 size: 16 residues. Germline CDR1 and CDR2: MDHEN and SYDVKM. V lost 6 bases, J lost 1 base, and 11 bases stayed unmatched. In DNA, the CDR3 is TGTGCCAGCAGCTTAGCCGAGGGACAGCAGAACACTGAAGCTTTCTTT. Translating gives CASSLAEGQQNTEAFF.

This clonotype was seen repeatedly, ten times or more. This sequence joins TRBV7-3 and TRBJ2-1; unclear D gene. Germline CDR1 SGHTA, CDR2 FQGTGA. This CDR3 has 13 amino acids. The ends were cut back, 2 bases at V and 4 bases at J, with 6 bases in the middle. The chain's CDR3 is CASSLAKYNEQFF. The CDR3 DNA is TGTGCCAGCAGCTTAGCCAAATACAATGAGCAGTTCTTC.

This clonotype has ten or more counts. This chain links TRBV2 with TRBJ2-1; D might be TRBD1 or TRBD2, each matching 5 bases. Looked up from germline, CDR1 is SNHLY and CDR2 is FYNNEI. The CDR3 runs 12 residues. The V gene lost 10 bases and the J gene lost 7 bases, with 14 bases spanning the gap. The CDR3: CANALGENEQFF. CDR3 DNA sequence: TGTGCCAACGCCCTGGGGGAGAATGAGCAGTTCTTC.

This clonotype was recorded many times. This rearrangement joins TRBV12-3 or TRBV12-4 to TRBJ1-1; perhaps TRBD1 as D (6 bases). Deletions cut 5 bases from V and 2 bases from J, with 15 bases between. The CDR3 is 15 amino acids. The CDR3 nucleotides read TGTGCCAGCAGTCGCAACAGGGAGAAAAACACTGAAGCTTTCTTT. Encoded protein: CASSRNREKNTEAFF.

The chain combines TRBV6-2 or TRBV6-3 with TRBJ2-7; 7 nucleotides line up with TRBD1. This CDR3 has 13 residues. With 2 bases clipped from V and 6 bases from J, the junction kept 4 bases outside the gene matches. The germline gives CDR1 MNHEY, CDR2 SVGEGT. The CDR3 DNA sequence: TGTGCCAGCAGTTACCCGGACAGGCCCGAGCAGTACTTC. This gives the protein CASSYPDRPEQYF.

This clonotype was seen at least ten times. The chain has TRBV6-1 and TRBJ1-2; D possibly corresponds to TRBD1 (5 bases). The CDR3 totals 13 residues. Trimming took 6 bases from V and 1 from J, leaving 9 bases between them. The V gene's germline CDR1 is MNHNS and CDR2 SASEGT. The CDR3 spells CASSHGGNYGYTF. Written as DNA, the CDR3 is TGTGCCAGCAGCCACGGGGGTAACTATGGCTACACCTTC.

The sample holds many counts of this clonotype. The rearrangement links TRBV28 to TRBJ2-4; D ambiguous. V dropped 2 bases and J dropped 1 base, with 21 bases sitting between them. The CDR3 covers 19 residues. Germline lookup yields CDR1 MDHEN and CDR2 SYDVKM. CDR3 sequence (DNA): TGTGCCAGCAGTTTACGCCAGTTAGAATACTCAACGGCCAAAAACATTCAGTACTTC. Translated: CASSLRQLEYSTAKNIQYF.

The chain combines TRBV6-1 with TRBJ2-5; TRBD1 matches at 8 bases. The ends lost 5 bases at V and 5 bases at J; junction bases unmatched: 7. This CDR3 contains 14 residues. CDR1 MNHNS and CDR2 SASEGT come from the germline V gene. The CDR3 loop is CASSLSRTGETQYF. As DNA, the CDR3 is TGTGCCAGCAGTCTATCCCGGACAGGGGAGACCCAGTACTTC.

This clonotype was picked up many times. The chain is built from TRBV7-2 and TRBJ2-2; TRBD2 aligns across 7 bases. V lost 4 bases and J lost 7; bases outside the gene matches: 21. Germline V lookup: CDR1 SGHTA, CDR2 FQGNSA. The CDR3 sequence is 19 residues long. CDR3 DNA: TGTGCCAGCAGCTCGGGGATATGGGGGAGGGCCGGGTTAATCGGGGAGCTGTTTTTT. Translation gives CASSSGIWGRAGLIGELFF. Based on the CDR3 plus reference TRBV7-2 and TRBJ2-2, the full variable domain is GAGVSQSPSNKVTEKGKDVELRCDPISGHTALYWYRQSLGQGLEFLIYFQGNSAPDKSGLPSDRFSAERTGGSVSTLTIQRTQQEDSAVYLCASSSGIWGRAGLIGELFFGEGSRLTVL.

This clonotype was found many times. The CDR3: CASSFLAGNIQYF. The DNA for the CDR3 is TGTGCCAGCAGCTTTTTAGCTGGGAACATTCAGTACTTC. This rearrangement joins TRBV5-5 to TRBJ2-4; D remains unclear. Germline-derived CDR1 and CDR2 are SGHKS and YYEKEE (reference sequence). CDR3 size: 13 residues. V lost 2 bases, J lost 7 bases, and 10 bases lay in between. Full variable domain (outside the CDR3, taken from reference TRBV5-5 and TRBJ2-4): DAGVTQSPTHLIKTRGQQVTLRCSPISGHKSVSWYQQVLGQGPQFIFQYYEKEERGRGNFPDRFSARQFPNYSSELNVNALLLGDSALYLCASSFLAGNIQYFGAGTRLSVL.

Ten or more counts support this clonotype. The chain combines TRBV28 with TRBJ2-3, with 9 bases fitting TRBD1. V lost 6 bases to trimming and J lost 3 bases; unmatched junction nucleotides: 4. CDR1 MDHEN and CDR2 SYDVKM come from the germline V gene. CDR3 size: 14 residues. The CDR3 DNA is TGTGCCAGCAGACTCGGGACAGGGACAGATACGCAGTATTTT. Amino acids: CASRLGTGTDTQYF. Together with reference TRBV28 and TRBJ2-3, the CDR3 gives the full variable domain: DVKVTQSSRYLVKRTGEKVFLECVQDMDHENMFWYRQDPGLGLRLIYFSYDVKMKEKGDIPEGYSVSREKKERFSLILESASTNQTSMYLCASRLGTGTDTQYFGPGTRLTVL.

In this sample, this clonotype turned up many times. Written as DNA, the CDR3 is TGCAGTGCAACTCCGACAGGAGCAGCCTACGAGCAGTACTTC. This codes for CSATPTGAAYEQYF. This chain uses TRBV20-1 with TRBJ2-7; weak D call: TRBD1 (6 bases). CDR3 size: 14 residues. Germline CDR1 reads DFQATT; CDR2 reads SNEGSKA (reference sequence). V shed 6 bases and J shed 2 bases, with 17 bases lying between them.

This clonotype was observed at least ten times. The V and J genes are TRBV18 and TRBJ2-1, with D possibly being TRBD1 or TRBD2 (5 bases each). Trimming took 3 bases from V and 0 from J, leaving 18 bases between them. In germline, CDR1 is KGHSH, CDR2 LQKENI. This CDR3 is 18 amino acids long. The chain's CDR3 is CASSPPTGRRSSYNEQFF. The CDR3 DNA reads TGTGCCAGCTCACCCCCAACGGGGCGGAGAAGCTCCTACAATGAGCAGTTCTTC.

This clonotype was counted ten times or more. The chain carries TRBV28 and TRBJ1-6; D is ambiguous. The CDR3 has 15 residues. Trimming stripped 4 bases from V and 8 bases from J, with 15 bases between. Germline CDR1 and CDR2: MDHEN and SYDVKM. The CDR3 spells CASSSGARRDSPLHF. The DNA for the CDR3 is TGTGCCAGCAGTTCTGGAGCTCGACGGGATTCACCCCTCCACTTT.

This clonotype showed up many times. The V call is TRBV10-3, the J call TRBJ1-1; 8 bases align to TRBD1. CDR3 length: 14 amino acids. CDR1 ENHRY and CDR2 SYGVKD come from the germline V gene. The trim removed 10 bases at V and 7 bases at J, leaving 14 bases unmatched. In nucleotides, the CDR3 is TGTGCCACCGAGACGGGACAGGAGGACCATGAAGCTTTCTTT. Translating gives CATETGQEDHEAFF.